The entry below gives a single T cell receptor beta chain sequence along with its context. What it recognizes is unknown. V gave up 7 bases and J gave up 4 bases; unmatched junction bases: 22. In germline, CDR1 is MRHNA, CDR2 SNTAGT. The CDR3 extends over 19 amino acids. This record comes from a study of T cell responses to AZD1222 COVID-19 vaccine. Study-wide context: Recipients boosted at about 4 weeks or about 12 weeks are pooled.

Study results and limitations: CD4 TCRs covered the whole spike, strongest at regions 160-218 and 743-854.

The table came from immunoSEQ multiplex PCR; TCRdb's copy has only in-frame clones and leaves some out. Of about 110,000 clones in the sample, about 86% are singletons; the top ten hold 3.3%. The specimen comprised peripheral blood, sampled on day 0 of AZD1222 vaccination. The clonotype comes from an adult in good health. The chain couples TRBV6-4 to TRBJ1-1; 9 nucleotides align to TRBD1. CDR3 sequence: CASTEGTGFGPSDCTEAFF. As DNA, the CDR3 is TGTGCCAGCACCGAGGGGACAGGGTTCGGTCCGTCTGATTGCACTGAAGCTTTCTTT.